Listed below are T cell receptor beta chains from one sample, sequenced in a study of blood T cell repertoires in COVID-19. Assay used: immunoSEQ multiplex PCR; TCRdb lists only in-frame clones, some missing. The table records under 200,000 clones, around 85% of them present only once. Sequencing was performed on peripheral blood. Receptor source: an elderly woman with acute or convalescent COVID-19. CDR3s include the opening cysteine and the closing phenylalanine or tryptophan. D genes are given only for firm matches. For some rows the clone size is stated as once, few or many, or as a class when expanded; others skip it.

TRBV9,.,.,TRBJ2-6,CASSEQAAAGANVLTF,TGTGCCAGCAGCGAACAGGCTGCGGCCGGGGCCAACGTCCTGACTTTC
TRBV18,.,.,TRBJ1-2,CASSPLNGNYGYTF,TGTGCCAGCTCACCTTTGAACGGGAACTATGGCTACACCTTC
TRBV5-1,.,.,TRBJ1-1,CASSLSAGKGTEAFF,TGCGCCAGCAGCTTGTCGGCAGGGAAGGGCACTGAAGCTTTCTTT
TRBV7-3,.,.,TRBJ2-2,CASSRGSRPGELFF,TGTGCCAGCAGCCGAGGGAGCCGACCCGGGGAGCTGTTTTTT
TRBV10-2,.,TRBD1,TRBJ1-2,CASSWDRGVYGYTF,TGCGCCAGCAGTTGGGACAGGGGGGTTTATGGCTACACCTTC
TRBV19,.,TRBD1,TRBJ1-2,CASSRYGQGAGYGYTF,TGTGCCAGTAGTAGATACGGACAGGGGGCCGGCTATGGCTACACCTTC
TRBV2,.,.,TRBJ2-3,CASTTRWDTQYF,TGTGCCAGCACCACCCGGTGGGATACGCAGTATTTT
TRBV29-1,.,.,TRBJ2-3,CSVEVGAPRRDTQYF,TGCAGCGTTGAAGTGGGGGCCCCTCGGCGAGATACGCAGTATTTT
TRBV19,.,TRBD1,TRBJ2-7,CASRGQGYYEQYF,TGTGCCAGTAGAGGACAGGGATACTACGAGCAGTACTTC
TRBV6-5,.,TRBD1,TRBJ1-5,CASSQQGSGYQPQHF,TGTGCCAGCAGTCAACAGGGGTCGGGTTACCAGCCCCAGCATTTT
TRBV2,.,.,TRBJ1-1,CASSGEGSF,TGTGCCAGCAGTGGAGAGGGATCTTTT
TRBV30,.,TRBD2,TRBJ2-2,CAWNSAGANTGELFF,TGTGCCTGGAACTCGGCGGGAGCGAACACCGGGGAGCTGTTTTTT
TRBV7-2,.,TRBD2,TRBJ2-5,CASSPGTSAPRTQYF,TGTGCCAGCAGCCCCGGGACTAGCGCCCCCCGGACCCAGTACTTC
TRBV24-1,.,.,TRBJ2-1,CATSENTGAWTDGEQFF,TGTGCCACCAGTGAAAACACAGGAGCCTGGACGGACGGTGAGCAGTTCTTC
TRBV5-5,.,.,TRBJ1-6,CASSPTGGSPLHF,TGTGCCAGCAGCCCGACGGGGGGTTCACCCCTCCACTTT
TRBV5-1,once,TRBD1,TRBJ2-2,CASSKGTGFGETGELFF,TGCGCCAGCAGCAAGGGGACAGGATTTGGCGAAACCGGGGAGCTGTTTTTT
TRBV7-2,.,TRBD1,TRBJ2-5,CASSRRQGLETQYF,TGTGCCAGCAGCCGCCGACAGGGATTAGAGACCCAGTACTTC
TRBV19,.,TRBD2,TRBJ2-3,CASSLAGGLISTDTQYF,TGTGCCAGTAGTTTAGCGGGGGGTTTAATTAGCACAGATACGCAGTATTTT
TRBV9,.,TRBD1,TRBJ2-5,CASSVGARAGGTQYF,TGTGCCAGCAGCGTAGGAGCGAGGGCAGGGGGGACCCAGTACTTC
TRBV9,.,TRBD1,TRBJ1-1,CASSVWDRGTEAFF,TGTGCCAGCAGCGTATGGGACAGGGGAACTGAAGCTTTCTTT
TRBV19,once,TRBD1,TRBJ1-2,CASSTGQGRTRGNGYTF,TGTGCCAGTAGTACGGGACAGGGGAGAACTAGGGGGAATGGCTACACCTTC
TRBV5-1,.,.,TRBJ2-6,CASSFSGSGANVLTF,TGCGCCAGCAGCTTTTCGGGGTCTGGGGCCAACGTCCTGACTTTC
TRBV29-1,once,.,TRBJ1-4,CSVAAQGNEKLFF,TGCAGCGTTGCGGCACAGGGAAATGAAAAACTGTTTTTT
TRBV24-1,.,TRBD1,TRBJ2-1,CATSDTSLQGIYNEQFF,TGTGCCACCAGTGATACATCGTTACAGGGGATCTACAATGAGCAGTTCTTC
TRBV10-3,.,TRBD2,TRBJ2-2,CAPKGLAGTNTGELFF,TGTGCCCCGAAGGGGCTAGCGGGGACGAACACCGGGGAGCTGTTTTTT
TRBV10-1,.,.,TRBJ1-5,CASSGRDNQPQHF,TGCGCCAGCAGTGGCCGAGACAATCAGCCCCAGCATTTT
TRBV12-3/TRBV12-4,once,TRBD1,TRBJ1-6,CASSGTGVSPLHF,TGTGCCAGCAGTGGAACAGGGGTTTCACCCCTCCACTTT
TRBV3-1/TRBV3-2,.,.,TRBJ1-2,CASSPSSGAYGYTF,TGTGCCAGCAGCCCAAGTTCAGGGGCCTATGGCTACACCTTC
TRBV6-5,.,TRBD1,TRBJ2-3,CASRLGTGVTDTQYF,TGTGCCAGCAGATTAGGGACAGGGGTCACAGATACGCAGTATTTT
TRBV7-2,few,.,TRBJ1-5,CASSLVAGGGQPQHF,TGTGCCAGCAGCTTAGTTGCCGGGGGGGGTCAGCCCCAGCATTTT
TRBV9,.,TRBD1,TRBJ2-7,CASSAGTDMYEQYF,TGTGCCAGCAGCGCCGGGACAGATATGTACGAGCAGTACTTC
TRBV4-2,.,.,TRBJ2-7,CASSQAGFSSYEQYF,TGTGCCAGCAGCCAAGCAGGGTTTAGCTCCTACGAGCAGTACTTC
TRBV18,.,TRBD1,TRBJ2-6,CASSPLHDRGVSGANVLTF,TGTGCCAGCTCACCACTGCATGACAGGGGGGTCTCTGGGGCCAACGTCCTGACTTTC
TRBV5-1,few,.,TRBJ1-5,CASSPDPGARGGNQPQHF,TGCGCCAGCAGCCCGGACCCAGGGGCTCGAGGGGGCAATCAGCCCCAGCATTTT
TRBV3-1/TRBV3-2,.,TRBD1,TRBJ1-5,CASSQKGQGVDKSPQHF,TGTGCCAGCAGCCAGAAGGGACAGGGGGTAGATAAATCGCCCCAGCATTTT
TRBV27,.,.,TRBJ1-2,CASRLAEWHGYTF,TGTGCCAGCAGACTAGCGGAATGGCATGGCTACACCTTC
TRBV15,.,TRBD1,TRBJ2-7,CATSRGDRGQYEQYF,TGTGCCACCAGCAGGGGGGACAGGGGGCAATACGAGCAGTACTTC
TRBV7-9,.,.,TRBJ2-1,CASSSGGIYNEQFF,TGTGCCAGCAGCTCTGGAGGGATCTACAATGAGCAGTTCTTC
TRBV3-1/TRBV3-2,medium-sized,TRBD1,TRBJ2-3,CASSQGTGFTDTQYF,TGTGCCAGCAGCCAAGGGACAGGGTTCACAGATACGCAGTATTTT
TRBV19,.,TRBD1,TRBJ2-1,CASGGQGNYNEQFF,TGTGCCAGTGGCGGACAGGGGAATTACAATGAGCAGTTCTTC
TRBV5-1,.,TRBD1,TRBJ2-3,CASSLGQGSTDTQYF,TGCGCCAGCAGCTTGGGACAGGGGAGCACAGATACGCAGTATTTT
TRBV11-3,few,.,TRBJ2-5,CASSTGTAGETQYF,TGTGCCAGCAGCACCGGGACTGCCGGGGAGACCCAGTACTTC
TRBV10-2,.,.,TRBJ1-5,CASSDTLGLTRQPQHF,TGCGCCAGCAGTGACACCTTGGGGCTTACCCGGCAGCCCCAGCATTTT
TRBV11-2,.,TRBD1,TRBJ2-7,CASSSGTAYEQYF,TGTGCCAGCAGCTCGGGGACAGCCTACGAGCAGTACTTC
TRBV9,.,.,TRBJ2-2,CASSVKPAGELFF,TGTGCCAGCAGCGTTAAACCGGCCGGGGAGCTGTTTTTT
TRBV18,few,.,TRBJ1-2,CASSPPSVGGNYGYTF,TGTGCCAGCTCACCACCGAGCGTCGGAGGTAACTATGGCTACACCTTC
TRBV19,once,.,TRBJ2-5,CASSPPGVWTQYF,TGTGCCAGTAGTCCGCCGGGGGTATGGACCCAGTACTTC
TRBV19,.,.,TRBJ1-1,CASSIGRVNTEAFF,TGTGCCAGTAGTATTGGCAGGGTGAACACTGAAGCTTTCTTT
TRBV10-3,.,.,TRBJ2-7,CAISEGGSSYEQYF,TGTGCCATCAGTGAGGGGGGGTCCTCCTACGAGCAGTACTTC